These T cell receptor beta chains were read from a single sample in a study of regulatory T cells in long-lasting Graves disease. Each CDR3 protein is one row after TCRdb ran MiXCR on the multiplex PCR reads. The sample shows roughly 400,000 distinct CDR3 sequences, over 14% of them seen only once. This sample also appeared in a second study, on T cells in Graves' hyperthyroidism and ophthalmopathy.

The sequenced sample was peripheral blood mononuclear cells (PBMCs), obtained at new diagnosis, from a patient treated with antithyroid drugs. These receptors were collected from a woman in her forties with Graves disease. The conserved cysteine and the conserved F or W are not part of the CDR3 here. Each record gives: V gene, J gene, CDR3 protein.

TRBV18	TRBJ2-5	ASSPSVTQETQY
TRBV6-9	TRBJ1-5	ASSYRTGGPLNQPQH
TRBV20-1	TRBJ2-3	SARAPSGRTDTQY
TRBV30	TRBJ1-2	ACDGPYAGSGYT
TRBV27	TRBJ2-2	ASSAGTGGELF
TRBV15	TRBJ2-3	ATSRDRHDRTDTQY
TRBV19	TRBJ2-1	ASSIRQWQGPYNEQF
TRBV2	TRBJ2-1	ASGVGSDYNEQF
TRBV12-3/TRBV12-4	.	ASSPGGGSDTQY
TRBV20-1	TRBJ1-2	SAAAGEDYGYT
TRBV5-5	TRBJ2-4	ASSFQTKNIQY
TRBV6-2/TRBV6-3	TRBJ2-7	ASSYPIGTGPSYEQY
TRBV2	TRBJ2-5	ASTPDREETQY
TRBV7-4	TRBJ2-1	ASSFEGTGNLCSNEQF
TRBV7-3	TRBJ2-2	ASSSSGAAGELF
TRBV6-1	TRBJ1-4	ASSDWTGNEKLF
TRBV24-1	TRBJ2-7	ATSGTGRYEQY
TRBV10-2	TRBJ2-7	ASTGVNVNYEQY
TRBV11-3	TRBJ2-1	ASSLVASRLEQF
TRBV13	TRBJ2-7	ASSSQPGQAPYEQY
TRBV6-4	TRBJ2-5	ASSTWTAGKTQY